The rows below give T cell receptor beta chains drawn from one sample of a study of blood T cell repertoires in COVID-19. Sequenced by immunoSEQ multiplex PCR; TCRdb stores in-frame clones only, minus some. This table has approximately 400,000 clones, 88% appearing once. Sequenced sample: peripheral blood. The receptors come from a woman in her 50s with COVID-19, enrolled during active disease. Both conserved end residues are part of each CDR3. A D gene is named only where the DNA matches it firmly. A clone size is listed for some rows: how often the clone was seen (once, few, many), or a class if it is expanded.

j_call	v_call	clone_size	d_call	cdr3_nt	cdr3_aa
TRBJ1-2	TRBV19	.	.	TGTGCCAGTAGTATACGACAGGATGGTTGGGGCTACACCTTC	CASSIRQDGWGYTF
TRBJ1-2	TRBV24-1	.	TRBD1	TGTGCCACCAGTGATCCCCCCGACAGGGCGAAGGGTGGCTACACCTTC	CATSDPPDRAKGGYTF
TRBJ2-3	TRBV19	.	TRBD2	TGTGCCAGTAGCCCTTCTAGCGGGGGGGGTACAGATACGCAGTATTTT	CASSPSSGGGTDTQYF
TRBJ2-5	TRBV28	.	.	TGTGCCAGCCGGGGATGGGAGACCCAGTACTTC	CASRGWETQYF
TRBJ1-2	TRBV7-2	once	TRBD1	TGTGCCAGCAGCTCATTTCTAGGGACAGTCGCTATTACCAACTATGGCTACACCTTC	CASSSFLGTVAITNYGYTF
TRBJ2-1	TRBV7-8	.	.	TGTGCCAGCAGCCCCTTAGGGGACTACAATGAGCAGTTCTTC	CASSPLGDYNEQFF
TRBJ2-2	TRBV24-1	.	TRBD1	TGTGCCACCAGTGACCCCCCGGGACAGGGTAGCACCGGGGAGCTGTTTTTT	CATSDPPGQGSTGELFF
TRBJ2-1	TRBV12-3/TRBV12-4	.	TRBD1	TGTGCCAGCTCCGACAGGGGAAAGAATGAGCAGTTCTTC	CASSDRGKNEQFF
TRBJ1-5	TRBV7-2	.	.	TGTGCCAGCAGCCCTCATGGAGGGGGCAATCAGCCCCAGCATTTT	CASSPHGGGNQPQHF
TRBJ2-2	TRBV19	.	TRBD1	TGTGCCAGTAACAGGGGAAATACCGGGGAGCTGTTTTTT	CASNRGNTGELFF
TRBJ1-1	TRBV6-5	.	TRBD1	TGTGCCAGCAGTCTTGGGAGACAGGGTATTGCTTTCTTT	CASSLGRQGIAFF
TRBJ1-2	TRBV13	.	TRBD1	TGTGCCAGCAGCCTGGGACAGGGAGTGCGGGGCTACACCTTC	CASSLGQGVRGYTF
TRBJ1-2	TRBV5-1	few	.	TGCGCCAGCTTCTCTGGCTACACCTTC	CASFSGYTF
TRBJ1-3	TRBV24-1	.	.	TGTGCCACCAGTGATTTAGACCAGGGGAGTCGGTCTGGAAACACCATATATTTT	CATSDLDQGSRSGNTIYF
TRBJ2-7	TRBV5-1	.	TRBD2	TGCGCCAGCAGCTTGGGGGGAGGGAGCGGGTACGAGCAGTACTTC	CASSLGGGSGYEQYF
TRBJ1-1	TRBV2	.	TRBD1	TGTGCCAGCAGGACAGGGCCGGGAACTGAAGCTTTCTTT	CASRTGPGTEAFF
TRBJ1-2	TRBV30	.	.	TGTGCCTGGAGTACGCAGGGGCTGAATGGCTACACCTTC	CAWSTQGLNGYTF
TRBJ1-5	TRBV19	few	.	TGTGCCAGTAGTGGCCCACAGTATAGCAATCAGCCCCAGCATTTT	CASSGPQYSNQPQHF
TRBJ2-7	TRBV29-1	.	.	TGCAGCGTTGCGGACTCCTTAAAGAGGGAGCAGTACTTC	CSVADSLKREQYF
TRBJ1-6	TRBV11-2	.	.	TGTGCCAGCAGCTTAGCGACTTCGGGAATTCACCCCCTCCACTTT	CASSLATSGIHPLHF
TRBJ2-2	TRBV10-3	.	.	TGTGCCACAATAGGAGGAAAAAACACCGGGGAGCTGTTTTTT	CATIGGKNTGELFF
TRBJ2-7	TRBV27	.	.	TGTGCCAGCAGTTGGGGCAGGGACTACGAGCAGTACTTC	CASSWGRDYEQYF
TRBJ2-4	TRBV11-2	.	.	TGTGCCAGCAGCTTAGGTAGCATTCAGTACTTC	CASSLGSIQYF
TRBJ1-5	TRBV6-1	.	TRBD1	TGTGCCAGCAGTGAGGACAGGGGGAATCAGCCCCAGCATTTT	CASSEDRGNQPQHF
TRBJ1-4	TRBV15	.	.	TGTGCCACCAGCAGAGAGGGGGGAAATGAAAAACTGTTTTTT	CATSREGGNEKLFF
TRBJ1-2	TRBV25-1	.	TRBD1	TGTGCCAGCAGTGAGATACTCGGGACAGACTATGGCTACACCTTC	CASSEILGTDYGYTF
TRBJ2-5	TRBV5-1	.	.	TGCGCCAGCAGCCGAGTGACAGGACGGGGAGAGACCCAGTACTTC	CASSRVTGRGETQYF
TRBJ2-3	TRBV5-1	.	TRBD2	TGCGCCAGCAGCAGTACTAGCGGGGGTATGGCAGATACGCAGTATTTT	CASSSTSGGMADTQYF
TRBJ2-1	TRBV10-3	.	TRBD1	TGTGCCAGCGGGCGTCAGGGGGCGTCCTACAATGAGCAGTTCTTC	CASGRQGASYNEQFF
TRBJ1-5	TRBV19	.	.	TGTGCCAGTAGTAAGGGGACTCATCAAGGGCCCCAGCATTTT	CASSKGTHQGPQHF
TRBJ1-3	TRBV7-9	.	.	TGTGCCAGCAGCTTAGGAGTCGGGGGGGTCTCTGGAAACACCATATATTTT	CASSLGVGGVSGNTIYF
TRBJ1-3	TRBV5-1	.	.	TGCGCCAGCAACACAGGGAATGGAAACACCATATATTTT	CASNTGNGNTIYF
TRBJ1-5	TRBV15	.	.	TGTGCCACCAGCAAAGCAGGCGATAGCAATCAGCCCCAGCATTTT	CATSKAGDSNQPQHF
TRBJ1-1	TRBV12-3/TRBV12-4	.	.	TGTGCCAGCAGCCTGGGGGCGAACACTGAAGCTTTCTTT	CASSLGANTEAFF
TRBJ2-2	TRBV7-9	few	TRBD2	TGTGCCAGCAGCTTCGCCCCTAGCGGGGGGCGGACCGGGGAGCTGTTTTTT	CASSFAPSGGRTGELFF
TRBJ2-5	TRBV24-1	many	.	TGTGCCACCCGGAGGGGGCCTGGAGAGACCCAGTACTTC	CATRRGPGETQYF
TRBJ1-2	TRBV5-6	.	.	TGTGCCAGCAGCTTGAACGGTGGCTACACCTTC	CASSLNGGYTF
TRBJ1-1	TRBV19	.	.	TGTGCCAGTAGTTTGGTGTCAGGGGCCGCGGGTAACACTGAAGCTTTCTTT	CASSLVSGAAGNTEAFF
TRBJ2-7	TRBV5-6	.	TRBD1	TGTGCCAGCAGCCTACTTCCGGGACAGTCCTACGAGCAGTACTTC	CASSLLPGQSYEQYF
TRBJ1-1	TRBV4-1	.	.	TGCGCCAGCAGCCAAGAATCGCCCGGGGGGGGGAACACTGAAGCTTTCTTT	CASSQESPGGGNTEAFF
TRBJ1-6	TRBV3-1/TRBV3-2	.	.	TGTGCCAGCAGCCAAGATTACGGCGGAAGCACCTATTCACCCCTCCACTTT	CASSQDYGGSTYSPLHF
TRBJ2-5	TRBV5-1	.	.	TGCGCCAGCAGCTTGGCCGGACAGTCAAACCTGGAGACCCAGTACTTC	CASSLAGQSNLETQYF
TRBJ1-1	TRBV30	.	.	TGTGCCTGGAGCTATCAGGCGGGGCGAACTGAAGCTTTCTTT	CAWSYQAGRTEAFF
TRBJ2-3	TRBV3-1/TRBV3-2	.	.	TGTGCCAGCAGCACCCGTCTATTCACGACAGCTACTTACACAGATACGCAGTATTTT	CASSTRLFTTATYTDTQYF
TRBJ1-1	TRBV4-1	.	.	TGCGCCAGCAGCCAAGATTCCAGGACAGAAGCTTTCTTT	CASSQDSRTEAFF
TRBJ1-1	TRBV19	.	.	TGTGCCAGTAGTACCGCCGGGCGGGCTACTGAAGCTTTCTTT	CASSTAGRATEAFF
TRBJ1-1	TRBV27	.	TRBD1	TGTGCCAGCAGTCAACAAAAACAGACAGGGTCTAAGAACACTGAAGCTTTCTTT	CASSQQKQTGSKNTEAFF
TRBJ1-1	TRBV19	few	.	TGTGCCACCTCCAAGGGACACCGAGGGGCTGAAGCTTTCTTT	CATSKGHRGAEAFF
TRBJ2-2	TRBV3-1/TRBV3-2	.	.	TGTGCCAGCAGCCGCCGGACAGCGAACACCGGGGAGCTGTTTTTT	CASSRRTANTGELFF
TRBJ2-7	TRBV3-1/TRBV3-2	.	.	TGTGCCAGCAGCCAGGCAGGGACCTACGAGCAGTACTTC	CASSQAGTYEQYF
TRBJ2-7	TRBV6-5	.	.	TGTGCCAGCAGTCCCCGCGCATACGAGCAGTACTTC	CASSPRAYEQYF
TRBJ1-1	TRBV28	.	.	TGTGCCAGCCCGGACAGTCACTTCCAGGAAGCTTTCTTT	CASPDSHFQEAFF
TRBJ2-7	TRBV9	.	TRBD1	TGTGCCAGCAGCGTAAGTCACGGGACAGGGCCCTACGAGCAGTACTTC	CASSVSHGTGPYEQYF
TRBJ2-1	TRBV29-1	.	.	TGCAGCGTAGGACCATCCGGGATCGATGAGCAGTTCTTC	CSVGPSGIDEQFF
TRBJ2-2	TRBV27	.	TRBD2	TGTGCCAGCAGTTTCTCCGCTAGCGGGTATACCGGGGAGCTGTTTTTT	CASSFSASGYTGELFF
TRBJ2-7	TRBV5-1	.	.	TGCGCCAGCAGCCCGGGAGGGGGCCCTACCTACGAGCAGTACTTC	CASSPGGGPTYEQYF
TRBJ2-7	TRBV7-9	.	.	TGTGCCAGCAGCTCGACAGGCTCTGCCTACGAGCAGTACTTC	CASSSTGSAYEQYF
TRBJ2-1	TRBV7-9	.	.	TGTGCCAGCAGCTTCGGTTTTGCCTACAATGAGCAGTTCTTC	CASSFGFAYNEQFF
TRBJ2-7	TRBV7-2	.	TRBD1	TGTGCCAGCAGCTGGACAGGGTCCTACGAGCAGTACTTC	CASSWTGSYEQYF